This T cell receptor (beta chain) comes out of a study of long-term antiretroviral therapy in people with HIV (dated by TCRdb to the early 2020s). About the full investigation: Collection of the earliest samples took place about a decade ahead of the 2015 WHO recommendation for immediate ART, at a time when ART was typically delayed until CD4 counts fell. This retrospective serial study examined whether starting ART and sustained HIV suppression were associated with changes in the composition and diversity of the TRB repertoire in peripheral blood. A total of some 210 cryopreserved PBMC samples were contributed to the cohort by 30 adults with confirmed HIV infection, with samples collected serially over a mean of 6 years (range 1-12). Of the roughly 30 participants with HIV, fewer than twelve were female. No cross-contamination during QIAcube processing was shown when test extractions of a monoclonal T-cell line were performed alongside 25 to 35 polyclonal samples.

A remark on this clone: The target of this receptor is not known. No base quality values were provided; no much bigger clone lies one nucleotide off.

The immunoSEQ hsTCRB v3.0 assay was used at survey level resolution for TRB variable region sequencing. TRB sequencing targeted a depth of about 40,000-50,000 T-cell genomes per sample. An Illumina MiSeq with a v3 150-cycle kit was used to sequence the pooled TRB libraries. The source study handled its data this way. Analysis of repertoires was carried out in R inside a reproducible Nextflow workflow spanning QC, data transformation and analysis. LymphoSeq2, an R package for exploring AIRR-Seq data, was used to implement custom analyses. Several samples that yielded fewer than 5000 total TRB sequences were excluded, so that more than 150 HIV repertoires were analyzed. Among the roughly 190 retained HIV repertoires, more than 55 were collected before ART initiation and 129 after ART initiation. Each repertoire was downsampled to 5000 TRB nucleotide sequences, and summary statistics were averaged across 100 downsampling iterations. Only TRB sequences with CDR3 regions of at least seven amino acids were retained for analysis. Diversity was assessed using a clonality score derived from Shannon entropy and using the Gini coefficient. In repertoire networks, the top 5000 CDR3 amino acid sequences were linked whenever an edit distance of one separated two sequences. For TRB CDR3 amino acid sequences, antigen specificity groups and MHC restriction were predicted with GLIPH2. CDR3 amino acid sequences were matched against VDJdb and McPAS-TCR to flag known CMV, EBV, HIV or tissue antigen associations. Pre-ART, post-ART and control groups were compared with Wilcoxon signed-rank tests and Holm-Bonferroni correction. TCRdb re-hosts the immuneACCESS table, in-frame sequences only. Its copies lack some clones; in the studies checked, an unresolved V gene accounts for under half of them, and the cause for the rest is not known. The D gene and trimming were derived from the DNA, and the V and J assignments and clone size from that table. The sample includes about 20,000 clones, with around 80% observed a single time. Clones ranked in the top ten supply approximately 15% of the sample.

To be included, a participant needed at least one PBMC sample from before ART initiation plus at least two post-ART samples. Treatment was received in the United States of America by all participants with HIV. Cryopreserved samples of roughly 0.85-11 million PBMC were thawed and washed before DNA extraction. At the time of the earliest PBMC sample, participants with HIV were aged between roughly 20 and 55 years. PBMC samples from each participant spanned 1-4 timepoints before ART initiation and 2-8 timepoints after ART initiation, with a median of 7 samples. Serial HIV viral load, CD4+ T-cell count, ART history and demographic data were obtained for every participant. Genomic DNA was extracted from unsorted PBMC with a Qiagen kit on a QIAcube, with processing performed in batches of 12 samples. Study-wide findings and limitations: Owing to limited PBMC availability, only the TCR beta chain was sequenced, without alpha chain pairing. A significant increase in TRB diversity was found to be associated with ART initiation, although TRB diversity was observed to remain significantly below that of transplant donor controls even after long-term ART. Because pre-ART samples had limited cell numbers, profiling was done on unsorted PBMC rather than on sorted CD4+ and CD8+ T cells. Expanded TRB clones identified before ART initiation dominated the repertoire at all time points, although this dominance fluctuated and declined in many PLHIV after ART. The samples span the years 2004 to 2017, and the ART regimens used may be less effective than current regimens. Compared with controls, HIV repertoires had narrower CDR3 length ranges, and the network structure pointed to an antigen-experienced repertoire that shifted only slightly toward naive after ART. Inferences about post-ART repertoire changes are limited because no data were available on ART adherence, viral resistance or therapy changes.

At the junction V is shortened by 4 bases and J by 8 bases, with 15 bases in between. The germline V gene (reference sequence) provides CDR1 SGHKS and CDR2 YYEKEE. The CDR3, cysteine through phenylalanine, is 13 amino acids long. The entry retains the CDR3 DNA only, 39 bases that are in frame from base 1. The chain is made from TRBV5-5 and TRBJ1-2; perhaps TRBD1 is the D gene, with 6 bases matching. The sequencing here drew on unsorted PBMCs, taken 2.9 years after starting antiretroviral therapy. This sequence was found in a woman aged 25 to 39 with HIV. The CDR3 loop reads CASSQGLGAGYTF. The bases are TGTGCCAGCAGCCAGGGGCTGGGGGCCGGCTACACCTTC.